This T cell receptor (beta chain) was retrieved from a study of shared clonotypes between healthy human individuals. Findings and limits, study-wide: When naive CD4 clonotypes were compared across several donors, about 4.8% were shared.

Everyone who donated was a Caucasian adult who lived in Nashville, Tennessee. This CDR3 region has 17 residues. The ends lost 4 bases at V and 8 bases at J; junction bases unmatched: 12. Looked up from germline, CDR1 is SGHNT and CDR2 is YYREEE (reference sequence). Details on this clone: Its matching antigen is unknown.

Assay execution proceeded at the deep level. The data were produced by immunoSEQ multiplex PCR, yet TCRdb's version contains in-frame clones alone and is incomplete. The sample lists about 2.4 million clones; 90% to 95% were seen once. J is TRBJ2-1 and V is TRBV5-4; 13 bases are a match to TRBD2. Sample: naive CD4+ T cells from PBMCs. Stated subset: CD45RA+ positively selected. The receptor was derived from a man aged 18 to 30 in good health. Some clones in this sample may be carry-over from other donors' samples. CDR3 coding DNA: TGTGCCAGCAGCCTGAGACTAGCGGGAGGCCCTATGGATGAGCAGTTCTTC. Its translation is CASSLRLAGGPMDEQFF.